Listed below are T cell receptor beta chains from one sample, sequenced in a study of blood T cell repertoires in COVID-19. The method was immunoSEQ multiplex PCR; TCRdb's version includes in-frame clones alone and lacks a portion of them. Of about 94,000 clones listed, roughly 84% are singletons. Sequenced: peripheral blood. The receptors stem from a man between 60 and 70 years old with acute or convalescent COVID-19. Each CDR3 is given with its conserved first and last residue. The D gene is left open where the match is weak. Where a row states a size, it is once, few, many or the class of an expanded clone; other rows omit it.

v_gene	abundance	j_gene	d_gene	CDR3nt	CDR3aa
TRBV18	once	TRBJ1-3	.	TGTGCCAGCCACCTCGAGAGGAGCTCTGGAAACACCATATATTTT	CASHLERSSGNTIYF
TRBV3-1/TRBV3-2	.	TRBJ2-3	.	TGTGCCAGCAGCAGGGGAAGTGCCACAGATACGCAGTATTTT	CASSRGSATDTQYF
TRBV10-2	.	TRBJ2-7	TRBD1	TGCGCCAGCAGTGATGACAGGGGCGTCTACGAGCAGTACTTC	CASSDDRGVYEQYF
TRBV4-1	.	TRBJ2-5	.	TGCGCCAGCAGCCACCCTCGGGGGGAGACCCAGTACTTC	CASSHPRGETQYF
TRBV9	.	TRBJ1-1	.	TGTGCCAGCAACCCAGGGTTGGGCACTGAAGCTTTCTTT	CASNPGLGTEAFF
TRBV5-1	.	TRBJ1-3	.	TGCGCCAGCAGCTTGGGCAGGGTAGAGAACACCATATATTTT	CASSLGRVENTIYF
TRBV29-1	.	TRBJ1-1	TRBD1	TGCAGCGTGGGCCCCAGAGGGGGCGTGGGGAACACTGAAGCTTTCTTT	CSVGPRGGVGNTEAFF
TRBV2	.	TRBJ2-7	.	TGTGCCAGCAGCTCAACTTCCTACGAGCAGTACTTC	CASSSTSYEQYF
TRBV4-1	.	TRBJ2-7	.	TGCGCCAGCAGCCAATCTATTGACAGGCCGTACGAGCAGTACTTC	CASSQSIDRPYEQYF
TRBV19	.	TRBJ1-5	.	TGTGCCGGGAAAGACAGGCGCCTTAGCAATCAGCCCCAGCATTTT	CAGKDRRLSNQPQHF
TRBV30	.	TRBJ2-1	.	TGTGCCTGGAGCCACGGTCCTACCAATGAGCAGTTCTTC	CAWSHGPTNEQFF
TRBV5-1	once	TRBJ2-7	TRBD1	TGCGCCAGCAGCTTGGGTGGGACAGGGATCTACGAGCAGTACTTC	CASSLGGTGIYEQYF
TRBV5-1	.	TRBJ1-6	.	TGCGCCAGCAGCTTGGCCTTCGGAGATTCACCCCTCCACTTT	CASSLAFGDSPLHF
TRBV6-2/TRBV6-3	.	TRBJ2-7	TRBD2	TGTGCCAGCAGCCCCGGACTAGCGACAGAGCAGTACTTC	CASSPGLATEQYF
TRBV7-2	.	TRBJ1-5	TRBD1	TGTGCCAGCAGCCCCAGGACAGGGGGCGATCAGCCCCAGCATTTT	CASSPRTGGDQPQHF
TRBV12-3/TRBV12-4	.	TRBJ1-2	TRBD1	TGTGCCAGCAGTCCCACAGGGGTCCCTGGCTACACCTTC	CASSPTGVPGYTF
TRBV4-1	.	TRBJ1-3	.	TGCGCCAGCAGCCAAGATCTTCGGGTCAACTCTGGAAACACCATATATTTT	CASSQDLRVNSGNTIYF
TRBV30	.	TRBJ1-2	.	TGTGCCTGGAGTGTGCAGGGGACCTATGGCTACACCTTC	CAWSVQGTYGYTF
TRBV6-5	.	TRBJ1-1	TRBD1	TGTGCCAGCAGCACCGGACAGGGAAACACTGAAGCTTTCTTT	CASSTGQGNTEAFF
TRBV19	.	TRBJ2-4	.	TGTGCCAGTATGGCCGGAGCTCTAGCCAAAAACATTCAGTACTTC	CASMAGALAKNIQYF
TRBV4-3	.	TRBJ2-1	TRBD2	TGCGCCAGCAGCCAAGAAGCTGGCGGGGGGTTTAACGATGAGCAGTTCTTC	CASSQEAGGGFNDEQFF
TRBV7-8	.	TRBJ2-2	.	TGTGCCAGCAGCCCAGTGAGGAGGGGGCTCGCGAACACCGGGGAGCTGTTTTTT	CASSPVRRGLANTGELFF
TRBV19	.	TRBJ2-1	TRBD2	TGTGCCAGTAGTATAGCAGCGGGGGTACACAATGAGCAGTTCTTC	CASSIAAGVHNEQFF
TRBV6-1	.	TRBJ2-7	.	TGTGCCAGCAGTGAATGGCCTAACAGCTCCTACGAGCAGTACTTC	CASSEWPNSSYEQYF
TRBV9	few	TRBJ2-1	.	TGTGCCAGCAGCGGCGGGGACTACAATGAGCAGTTCTTC	CASSGGDYNEQFF
TRBV23-1	.	TRBJ2-2	.	TGCGCCAGCAGTCGAGTTCCAGGTTGCACCGGGGAGCTGTTTTTT	CASSRVPGCTGELFF
TRBV19	.	TRBJ1-4	TRBD1	TGTGCCAGTAGTATTACGGGACAGGGGAATGAAAAACTGTTTTTT	CASSITGQGNEKLFF
TRBV6-1	.	TRBJ2-7	.	TGTGCCAGCAGTGAATCATCCTACGAGCAGTACTTC	CASSESSYEQYF
TRBV28	few	TRBJ1-2	.	TGTGCCAGCAGCCGAGGAGGCTACACCTTC	CASSRGGYTF
TRBV5-1	.	TRBJ1-1	TRBD1	TGCGCCAGCAGCTTCTCGATAGGGACAGGCAACACTGAAGCTTTCTTT	CASSFSIGTGNTEAFF
TRBV6-5	.	TRBJ1-1	TRBD1	TGTGCCAGCAGTTTCGGACAGGGAAGGACTGAAGCTTTCTTT	CASSFGQGRTEAFF
TRBV25-1	.	TRBJ1-2	TRBD1	TGTGCCAGCAGTTCGGGCGACAGGGCTGGGGGCTACACCTTC	CASSSGDRAGGYTF
TRBV6-5	.	TRBJ2-7	TRBD2	TGTGCCAGCAGTTACTCGAGCGGGGGGGGCTACGAGCAGTACTTC	CASSYSSGGGYEQYF
TRBV5-1	.	TRBJ2-1	TRBD1	TGCGCCAGCAGCGAAACAGACAGGGGCAATGAGCAGTTCTTC	CASSETDRGNEQFF
TRBV2	.	TRBJ2-7	.	TGTGCCAGCAGTGCGAAAGGGGCCTACGAGCAGTACTTC	CASSAKGAYEQYF
TRBV5-1	.	TRBJ2-2	TRBD1	TGCGCCAGCAGCTTGGCCGGGACAGCGAACACCGGGGAGCTGTTTTTT	CASSLAGTANTGELFF
TRBV18	.	TRBJ1-2	.	TGTGCCAGCTCACCAGACCAGGGGTACTATGGCTACACCTTC	CASSPDQGYYGYTF
TRBV5-1	.	TRBJ2-6	.	TGCGCCAGCAGCTTGGTATCGGGGGTCGGGGCCAACGTCCTGACTTTC	CASSLVSGVGANVLTF
TRBV4-1	.	TRBJ1-2	TRBD1	TGCGCCAGCAGCCGATGGACAGGGGGTAACTATGGCTACACCTTC	CASSRWTGGNYGYTF
TRBV6-5	.	TRBJ1-5	.	TGTGCCAGCAGTTACTCCACAGGGAGCAATCAGCCCCAGCATTTT	CASSYSTGSNQPQHF
TRBV3-1/TRBV3-2	.	TRBJ2-5	TRBD2	TGTGCCAGCAGCCAGAGGACTAGCGGGTTCCAAGAGACCCAGTACTTC	CASSQRTSGFQETQYF
TRBV12-3/TRBV12-4	.	TRBJ1-5	.	TGTGCCAGCAGTTTAACAGAGAATCAGCCCCAGCATTTT	CASSLTENQPQHF
TRBV11-2	.	TRBJ2-7	.	TGTGCCAGCAGCTCCTACTTAAACTCCTACGAGCAGTACTTC	CASSSYLNSYEQYF
TRBV2	.	TRBJ1-6	.	TGTGCCAGCAGACGGGGTTCTGCACCCCTCCACTTT	CASRRGSAPLHF
TRBV27	.	TRBJ2-1	.	TGTGCCAGCGGAGGGACGTTGAGCTCCTACAATGAGCAGTTCTTC	CASGGTLSSYNEQFF
TRBV27	.	TRBJ1-2	TRBD1	TGTGCCAGTAGCCAGGGGGCGCGGAATGGCTACACCTTC	CASSQGARNGYTF
TRBV7-9	.	TRBJ1-1	TRBD1	TGTGCCAGCAGCCTCGAGACAGGGGCCACTGAAGCTTTCTTT	CASSLETGATEAFF
TRBV30	.	TRBJ1-5	TRBD1	TGTGCCTGGAGTCCGAGGGACAGAGGCAATCAGCCCCAGCATTTT	CAWSPRDRGNQPQHF
TRBV6-2/TRBV6-3	.	TRBJ1-2	TRBD1	TGTGCCAGCAGCAGTCCCGGGACAGGGGCGGGAGGCTACACCTTC	CASSSPGTGAGGYTF
TRBV6-1	.	TRBJ2-7	.	TGTGCCAGCAGTGACAGCTACGAGCAGTACTTC	CASSDSYEQYF
TRBV9	.	TRBJ1-6	.	TGTGCCAGCAGCCAATCCGGGGGAGGAAATTCACCCCTCCACTTT	CASSQSGGGNSPLHF